Shown below are 6 T cell receptor beta chains from a single sample sequenced in a study of post-analysis software for immune sequencing data. Unique molecular identifiers were carried by the TCR beta cDNA libraries. Via MiXCR, TCRdb re-called the PCR reads, giving one row per CDR3 protein. The sample lists over 150,000 distinct CDR3 sequences; under 40% were seen once. Sequencing used blood, obtained after autologous hematopoietic stem cell transplantation. The source is a girl aged 5-17 years with multiple sclerosis.

The rearrangement joins TRBV5-1 to TRBJ1-1; D not certain. CDR1 is SGHRS, CDR2 YFSETQ, per germline. Deletions cut 1 base from V and 0 bases from J, with 7 bases between. CDR3 length equals 14 residues. The CDR3 nucleotides are TGCGCCAGCAGCTTGTACAGTTTGAACACTGAAGCTTTCTTT. Translation: CASSLYSLNTEAFF.

The chain is built from TRBV7-9 and TRBJ2-1, with TRBD1 matching over 8 bases. V gave up 5 bases and J gave up 2 bases; unmatched junction bases: 5. CDR3 size: 15 residues. Germline V gene sequence: CDR1 SEHNR, CDR2 FQNEAQ (reference sequence). CDR3 DNA: TGTGCCAGCAGCCCCGGGACAGGCCCCTACAATGAGCAGTTCTTC. Amino acids: CASSPGTGPYNEQFF.

The genes are TRBV10-2 and TRBJ1-2, with D tentatively TRBD1 (5 bases). This CDR3 has 11 amino acids. The germline V gene encodes CDR1 WSHSY and CDR2 SAAADI. The germline V and J ends were trimmed by 8 bases and 10 bases, with 14 bases remaining between them. CDR3 protein: CASRDRNFYTF. Written as DNA, the CDR3 is TGCGCCAGCCGGGACCGAAACTTCTACACCTTC.

This clonotype was seen more than once but under ten times. V gene TRBV24-1 combines with J gene TRBJ2-3; TRBD2 matches at 9 bases. The germline V gene encodes CDR1 KGHDR and CDR2 SFDVKD. The CDR3 has 13 residues. V was pared by 6 bases and J by 8 bases, with 5 bases of the junction left unmatched. In DNA, the CDR3 is TGTGCCACCAGTCAACCGGGACTAGCTACGCAGTATTTT. Translated, it gives CATSQPGLATQYF.

This clonotype turned up a few times. V is TRBV25-1 and J is TRBJ2-7; D perhaps matches TRBD2 (6 bases). The CDR3 length is 14 residues. The V end was cut by 7 bases, the J end by 2 bases, with 15 bases between. Germline lookup yields CDR1 MGHDK and CDR2 SYGVNS. Here the CDR3 reads CASIRRREAYEQYF. The DNA of the CDR3 is TGTGCCAGCATAAGACGGCGGGAAGCCTACGAGCAGTACTTC.

There are a few counts of this clonotype. The chain has TRBV6-9 and TRBJ2-3, with 10 nucleotides matching TRBD2. The CDR3 is 18 amino acids. Per the germline V gene, CDR1 is MNHGY and CDR2 is SVAAGI. J gave up 4 bases and V 2 bases, and 12 bases lay outside the gene matches. The CDR3 reads CASSYTKAGGPSADTQYF. The DNA for the CDR3 is TGTGCCAGCAGTTATACGAAAGCGGGAGGGCCCTCAGCAGATACGCAGTATTTT.